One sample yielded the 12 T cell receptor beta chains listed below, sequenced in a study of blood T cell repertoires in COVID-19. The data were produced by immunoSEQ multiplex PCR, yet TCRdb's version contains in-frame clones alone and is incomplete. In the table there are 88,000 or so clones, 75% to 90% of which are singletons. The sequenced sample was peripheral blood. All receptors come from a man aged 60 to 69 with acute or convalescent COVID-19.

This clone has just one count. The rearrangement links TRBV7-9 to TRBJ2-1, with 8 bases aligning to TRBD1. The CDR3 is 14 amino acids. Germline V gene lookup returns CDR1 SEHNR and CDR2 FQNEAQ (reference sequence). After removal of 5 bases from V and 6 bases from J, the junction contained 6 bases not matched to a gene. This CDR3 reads CASSVDRVGNEQFF. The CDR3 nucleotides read TGTGCCAGCAGCGTGGACAGGGTAGGCAATGAGCAGTTCTTC.

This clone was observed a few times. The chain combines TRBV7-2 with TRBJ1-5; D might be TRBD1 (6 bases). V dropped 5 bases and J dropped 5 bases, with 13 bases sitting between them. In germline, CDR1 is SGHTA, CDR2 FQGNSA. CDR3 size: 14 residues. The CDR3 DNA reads TGTGCCAGCAGCCCAAGGGGGGGGTATCAGCCCCAGCATTTT. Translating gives CASSPRGGYQPQHF.

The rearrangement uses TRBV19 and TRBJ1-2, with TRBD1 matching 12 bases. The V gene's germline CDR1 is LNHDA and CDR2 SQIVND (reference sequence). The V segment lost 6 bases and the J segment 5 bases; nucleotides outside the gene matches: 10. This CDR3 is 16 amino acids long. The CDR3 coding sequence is TGTGCCAGTAGGTCCCGGGACAGGGGGCTCGGTTATGGCTACACCTTC. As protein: CASRSRDRGLGYGYTF. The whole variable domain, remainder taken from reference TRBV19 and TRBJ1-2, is DGGITQSPKYLFRKEGQNVTLSCEQNLNHDAMYWYRQDPGQGLRLIYYSQIVNDFQKGDIAEGYSVSREKKESFPLTVTSAQKNPTAFYLCASRSRDRGLGYGYTFGSGTRLTVV.

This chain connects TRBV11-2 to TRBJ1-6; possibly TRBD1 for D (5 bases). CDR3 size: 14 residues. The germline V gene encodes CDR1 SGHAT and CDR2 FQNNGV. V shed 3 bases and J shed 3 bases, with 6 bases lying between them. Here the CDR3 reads CASSLGGYNSPLHF. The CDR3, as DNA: TGTGCCAGCAGCTTGGGGGGCTATAATTCACCCCTCCACTTT. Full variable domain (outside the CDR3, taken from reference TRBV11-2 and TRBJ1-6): EAGVAQSPRYKIIEKRQSVAFWCNPISGHATLYWYQQILGQGPKLLIQFQNNGVVDDSQLPKDRFSAERLKGVDSTLKIQPAKLEDSAVYLCASSLGGYNSPLHFGNGTRLTVT.

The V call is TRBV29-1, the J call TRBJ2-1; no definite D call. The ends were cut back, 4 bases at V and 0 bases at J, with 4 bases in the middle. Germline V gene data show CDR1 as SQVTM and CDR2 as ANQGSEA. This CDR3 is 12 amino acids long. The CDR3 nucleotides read TGCAGCGTTGCTAGCTCCTACAATGAGCAGTTCTTC. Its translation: CSVASSYNEQFF.

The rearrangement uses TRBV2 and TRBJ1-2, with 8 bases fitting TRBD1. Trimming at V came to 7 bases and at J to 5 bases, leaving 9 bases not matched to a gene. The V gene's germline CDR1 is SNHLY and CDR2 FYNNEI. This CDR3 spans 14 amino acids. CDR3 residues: CASNTDRGRYGYTF. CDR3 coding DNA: TGTGCCAGCAATACCGACAGGGGAAGGTATGGCTACACCTTC.

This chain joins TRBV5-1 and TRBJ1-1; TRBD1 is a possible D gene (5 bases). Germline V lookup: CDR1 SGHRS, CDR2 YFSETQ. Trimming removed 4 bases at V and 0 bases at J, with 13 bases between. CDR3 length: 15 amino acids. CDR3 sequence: CASSTQTVLNTEAFF. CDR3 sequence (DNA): TGCGCCAGCAGCACCCAGACAGTATTGAACACTGAAGCTTTCTTT.

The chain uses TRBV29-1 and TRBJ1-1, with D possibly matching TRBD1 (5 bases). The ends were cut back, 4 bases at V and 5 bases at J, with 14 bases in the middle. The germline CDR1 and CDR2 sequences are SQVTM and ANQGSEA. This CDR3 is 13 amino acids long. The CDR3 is CSVAPSGVTEAFF. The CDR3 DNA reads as TGCAGCGTTGCCCCTTCGGGGGTAACTGAAGCTTTCTTT.

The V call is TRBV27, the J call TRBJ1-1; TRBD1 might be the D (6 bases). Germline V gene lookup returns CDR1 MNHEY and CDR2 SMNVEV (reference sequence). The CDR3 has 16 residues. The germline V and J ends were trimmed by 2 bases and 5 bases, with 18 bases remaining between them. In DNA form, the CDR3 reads TGTGCCAGCAGTTTAACGGGCAGCAGGGGTTTAACTGAAGCTTTCTTT. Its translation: CASSLTGSRGLTEAFF.

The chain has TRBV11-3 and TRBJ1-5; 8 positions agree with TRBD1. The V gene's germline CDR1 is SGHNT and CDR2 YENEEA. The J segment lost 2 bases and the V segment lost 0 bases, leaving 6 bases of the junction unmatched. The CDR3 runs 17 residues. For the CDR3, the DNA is TGTGCCAGCAGCTTAGATCTCGGACAGGGTGGCAATCAGCCCCAGCATTTT. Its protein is CASSLDLGQGGNQPQHF.

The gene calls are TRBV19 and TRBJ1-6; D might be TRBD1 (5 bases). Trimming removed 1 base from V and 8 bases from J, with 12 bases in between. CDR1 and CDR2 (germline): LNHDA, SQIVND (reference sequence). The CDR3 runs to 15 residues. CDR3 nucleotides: TGTGCCAGTAGTATAGGTTCAGGGTTGGATTCACCCCTCCACTTT. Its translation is CASSIGSGLDSPLHF.

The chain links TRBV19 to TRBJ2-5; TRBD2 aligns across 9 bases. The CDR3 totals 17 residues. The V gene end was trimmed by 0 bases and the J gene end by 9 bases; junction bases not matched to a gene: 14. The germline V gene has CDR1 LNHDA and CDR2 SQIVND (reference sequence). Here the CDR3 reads CASSIDLASGASLAQYF. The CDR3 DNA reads TGTGCCAGTAGTATAGACCTGGCTAGCGGGGCTAGTTTGGCCCAGTACTTC.